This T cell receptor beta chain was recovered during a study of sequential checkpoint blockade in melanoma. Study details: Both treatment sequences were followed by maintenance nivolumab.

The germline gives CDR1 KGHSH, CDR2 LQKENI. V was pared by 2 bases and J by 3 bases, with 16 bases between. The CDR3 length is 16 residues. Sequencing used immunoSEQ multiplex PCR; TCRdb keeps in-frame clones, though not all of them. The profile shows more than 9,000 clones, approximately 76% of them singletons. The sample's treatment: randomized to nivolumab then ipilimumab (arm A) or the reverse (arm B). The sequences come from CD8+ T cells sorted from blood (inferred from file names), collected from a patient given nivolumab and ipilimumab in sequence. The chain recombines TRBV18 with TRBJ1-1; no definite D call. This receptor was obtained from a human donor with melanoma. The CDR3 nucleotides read TGTGCCAGCTCACCAGGACGAGGCGGGGAATACACTGAAGCTTTCTTT. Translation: CASSPGRGGEYTEAFF. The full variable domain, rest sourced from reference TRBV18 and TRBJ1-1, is NAGVMQNPRHLVRRRGQEARLRCSPMKGHSHVYWYRQLPEEGLKFMVYLQKENIIDESGMPKERFSAEFPKEGPSILRIQQVVRGDSAAYFCASSPGRGGEYTEAFFGQGTRLTVV.